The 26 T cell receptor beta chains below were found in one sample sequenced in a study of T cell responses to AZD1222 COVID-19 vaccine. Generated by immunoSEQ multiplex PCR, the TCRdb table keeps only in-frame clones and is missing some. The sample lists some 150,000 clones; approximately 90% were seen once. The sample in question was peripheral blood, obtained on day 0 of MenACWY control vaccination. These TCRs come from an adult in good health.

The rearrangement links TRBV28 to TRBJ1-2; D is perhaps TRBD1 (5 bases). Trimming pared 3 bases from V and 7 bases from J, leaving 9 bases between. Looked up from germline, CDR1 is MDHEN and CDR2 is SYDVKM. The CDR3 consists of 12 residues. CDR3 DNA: TGTGCCAGCAGTTTTCGGGGGTCTGGCTACACCTTC. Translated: CASSFRGSGYTF.

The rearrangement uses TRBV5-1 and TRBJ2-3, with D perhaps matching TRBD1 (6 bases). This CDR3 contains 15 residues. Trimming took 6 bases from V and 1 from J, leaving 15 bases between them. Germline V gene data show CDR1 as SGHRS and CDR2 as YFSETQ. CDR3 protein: CASTTGRGGTDTQYF. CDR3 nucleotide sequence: TGCGCCAGCACAACAGGGAGAGGTGGCACAGATACGCAGTATTTT. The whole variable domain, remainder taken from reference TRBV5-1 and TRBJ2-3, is KAGVTQTPRYLIKTRGQQVTLSCSPISGHRSVSWYQQTPGQGLQFLFEYFSETQRNKGNFPGRFSGRQFSNSRSEMNVSTLELGDSALYLCASTTGRGGTDTQYFGPGTRLTVL.

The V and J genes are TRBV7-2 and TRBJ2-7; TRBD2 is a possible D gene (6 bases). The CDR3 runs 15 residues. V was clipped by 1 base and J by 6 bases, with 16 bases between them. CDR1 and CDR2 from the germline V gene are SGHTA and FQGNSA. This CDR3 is CASSLEVFAGREQYF. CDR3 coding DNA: TGTGCCAGCAGCTTAGAGGTCTTCGCGGGACGCGAGCAGTACTTC.

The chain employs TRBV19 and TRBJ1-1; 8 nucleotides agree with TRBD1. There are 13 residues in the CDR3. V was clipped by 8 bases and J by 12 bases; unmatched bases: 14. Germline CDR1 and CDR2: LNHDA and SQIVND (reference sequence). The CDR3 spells CASSFPDRARPFF. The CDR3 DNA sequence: TGTGCCAGTTCATTTCCGGACAGGGCGAGACCTTTCTTT.

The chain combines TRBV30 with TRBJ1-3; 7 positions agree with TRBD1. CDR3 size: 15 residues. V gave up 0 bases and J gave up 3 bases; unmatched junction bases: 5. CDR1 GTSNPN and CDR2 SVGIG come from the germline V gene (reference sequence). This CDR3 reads CAWSVGGGGGNTIYF. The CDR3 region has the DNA TGTGCCTGGAGTGTGGGAGGGGGCGGTGGAAACACCATATATTTT.

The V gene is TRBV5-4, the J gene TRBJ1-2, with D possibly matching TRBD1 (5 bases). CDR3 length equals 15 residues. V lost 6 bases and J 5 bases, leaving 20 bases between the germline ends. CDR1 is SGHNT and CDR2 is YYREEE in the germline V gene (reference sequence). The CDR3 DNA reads TGTGCCAGCACCCCCGACCCCGGGCGGGGGTATGGCTACACCTTC. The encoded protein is CASTPDPGRGYGYTF.

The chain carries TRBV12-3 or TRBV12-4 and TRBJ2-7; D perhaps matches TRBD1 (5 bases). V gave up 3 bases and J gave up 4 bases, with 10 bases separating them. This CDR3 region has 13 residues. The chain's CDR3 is CASSFNRLYEQYF. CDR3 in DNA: TGTGCCAGCAGTTTTAACAGGCTTTACGAGCAGTACTTC.

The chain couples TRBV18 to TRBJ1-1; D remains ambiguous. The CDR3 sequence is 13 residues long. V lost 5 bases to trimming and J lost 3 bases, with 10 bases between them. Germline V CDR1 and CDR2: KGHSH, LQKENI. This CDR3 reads CASSSGRDTEAFF. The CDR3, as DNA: TGTGCCAGCTCATCCGGGCGAGACACTGAAGCTTTCTTT.

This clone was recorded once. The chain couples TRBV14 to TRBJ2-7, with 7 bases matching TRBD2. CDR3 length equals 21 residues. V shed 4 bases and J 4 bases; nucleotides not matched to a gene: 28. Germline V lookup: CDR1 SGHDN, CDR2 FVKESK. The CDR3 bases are TGTGCCAGCAGCCTCCTAGCCCCGGGACGTAAAAAACGGGAGGAACTGTACGAGCAGTACTTC. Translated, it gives CASSLLAPGRKKREELYEQYF.

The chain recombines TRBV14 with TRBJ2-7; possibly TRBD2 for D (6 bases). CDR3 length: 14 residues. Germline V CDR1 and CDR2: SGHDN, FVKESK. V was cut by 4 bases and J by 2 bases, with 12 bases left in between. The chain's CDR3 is CASSRPGLPYEQYF. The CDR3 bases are TGTGCCAGCAGCCGCCCGGGACTGCCCTACGAGCAGTACTTC. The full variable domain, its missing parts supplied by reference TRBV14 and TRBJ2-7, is EAGVTQFPSHSVIEKGQTVTLRCDPISGHDNLYWYRRVMGKEIKFLLHFVKESKQDESGMPNNRFLAERTGGTYSTLKVQPAELEDSGVYFCASSRPGLPYEQYFGPGTRLTVT.

CDR3 amino acids: CASSASYFGTVDNSPLHF. CDR3 bases: TGTGCCAGCAGCGCATCTTACTTTGGGACCGTCGATAATTCACCCCTCCACTTT. This chain connects TRBV11-3 to TRBJ1-6, with D maybe TRBD1 (5 bases). The CDR3 is 18 residues long. The ends were cut back, 5 bases at V and 5 bases at J, with 22 bases in the middle. The germline V gene has CDR1 SGHNT and CDR2 YENEEA.

Here the CDR3 reads CASSRPGGENYGYTF. The CDR3, as DNA: TGTGCCAGTAGTCGGCCAGGGGGCGAGAACTATGGCTACACCTTC. V gene TRBV19 combines with J gene TRBJ1-2, with TRBD1 matching over 8 bases. The germline V gene has CDR1 LNHDA and CDR2 SQIVND (reference sequence). CDR3 length equals 15 residues. The trim removed 5 bases at V and 2 bases at J, leaving 7 bases unmatched.

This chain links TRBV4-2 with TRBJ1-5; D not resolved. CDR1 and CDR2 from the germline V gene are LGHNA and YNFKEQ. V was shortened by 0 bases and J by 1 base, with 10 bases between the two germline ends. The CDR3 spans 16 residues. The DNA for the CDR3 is TGTGCCAGCAGCCAAGAATTAGCGGGGAGCAATCAGCCCCAGCATTTT. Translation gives CASSQELAGSNQPQHF.

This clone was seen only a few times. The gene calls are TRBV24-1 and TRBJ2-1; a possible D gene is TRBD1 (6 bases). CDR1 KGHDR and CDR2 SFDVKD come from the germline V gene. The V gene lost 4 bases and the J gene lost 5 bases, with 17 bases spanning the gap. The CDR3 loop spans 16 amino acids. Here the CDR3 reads CATSDRRTVYNNEQFF. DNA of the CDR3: TGTGCCACCAGTGACCGACGGACAGTTTATAACAATGAGCAGTTCTTC.

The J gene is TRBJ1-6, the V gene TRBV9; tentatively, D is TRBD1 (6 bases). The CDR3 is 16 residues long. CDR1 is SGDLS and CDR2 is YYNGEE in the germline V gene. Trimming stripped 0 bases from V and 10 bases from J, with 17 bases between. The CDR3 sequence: CASSVAGGPTGSPLHF. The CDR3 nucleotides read TGTGCCAGCAGCGTAGCTGGGGGGCCGACGGGGTCACCCCTCCACTTT.

The CDR3 nucleotides read TGTGCCAGCAGCCTGAGAAGGACAGAATTGTATGGCTACACCTTC. The encoded protein is CASSLRRTELYGYTF. This chain uses TRBV5-8 with TRBJ1-2, with D tentatively TRBD1 (6 bases). The CDR3 contains 15 residues. CDR1 and CDR2 from the germline V gene are SGHTS and YDEGEE. Trimming took off 4 bases at V and 5 bases at J, with 18 bases between the two ends.

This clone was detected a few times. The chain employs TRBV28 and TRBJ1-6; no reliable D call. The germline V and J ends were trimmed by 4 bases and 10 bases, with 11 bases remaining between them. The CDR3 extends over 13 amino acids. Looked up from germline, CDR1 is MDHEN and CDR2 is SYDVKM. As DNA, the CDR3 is TGTGCCAGCAGTTCCCGTATAGGCTCACCCCTCCACTTT. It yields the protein CASSSRIGSPLHF. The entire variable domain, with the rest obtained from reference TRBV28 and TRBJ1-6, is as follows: DVKVTQSSRYLVKRTGEKVFLECVQDMDHENMFWYRQDPGLGLRLIYFSYDVKMKEKGDIPEGYSVSREKKERFSLILESASTNQTSMYLCASSSRIGSPLHFGNGTRLTVT.

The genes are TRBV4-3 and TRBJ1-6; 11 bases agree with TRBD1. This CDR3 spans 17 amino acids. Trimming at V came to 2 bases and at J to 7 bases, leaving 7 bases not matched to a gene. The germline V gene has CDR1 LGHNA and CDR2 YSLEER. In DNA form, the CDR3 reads TGCGCCAGCAGCCAACGGACAGGGGGCTCCGGCAATTCACCCCTCCACTTT. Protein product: CASSQRTGGSGNSPLHF.

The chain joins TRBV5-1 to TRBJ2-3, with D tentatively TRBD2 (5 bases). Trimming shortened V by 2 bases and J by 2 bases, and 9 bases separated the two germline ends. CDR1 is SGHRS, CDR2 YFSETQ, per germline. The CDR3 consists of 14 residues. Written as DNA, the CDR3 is TGCGCCAGCAGCTTTGGAGGTTACACAGATACGCAGTATTTT. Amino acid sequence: CASSFGGYTDTQYF.

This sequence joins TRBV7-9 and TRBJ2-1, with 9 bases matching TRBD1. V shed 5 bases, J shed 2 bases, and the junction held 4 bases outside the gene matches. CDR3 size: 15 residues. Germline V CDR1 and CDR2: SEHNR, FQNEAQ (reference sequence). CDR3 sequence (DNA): TGTGCCAGCAGCCAGACAGGGGGGGCCTACAATGAGCAGTTCTTC. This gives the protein CASSQTGGAYNEQFF.

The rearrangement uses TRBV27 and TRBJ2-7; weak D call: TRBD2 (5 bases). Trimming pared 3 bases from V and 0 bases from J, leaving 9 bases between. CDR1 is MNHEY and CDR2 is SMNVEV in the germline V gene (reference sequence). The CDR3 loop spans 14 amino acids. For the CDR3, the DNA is TGTGCCAGCAGTTTCCAGGCGGGCTCCTACGAGCAGTACTTC. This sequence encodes CASSFQAGSYEQYF.

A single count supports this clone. This CDR3 is CASRATGQGRNYGYTF. In nucleotides, the CDR3 is TGCGCCAGCAGAGCTACCGGACAGGGGAGGAACTATGGCTACACCTTC. V gene TRBV5-1 combines with J gene TRBJ1-2, with 9 bases lining up with TRBD1. The junction had 10 bases not matched to a gene; V was cut back by 5 bases and J by 2 bases. Germline values: CDR1 SGHRS, CDR2 YFSETQ. This CDR3 contains 16 residues.

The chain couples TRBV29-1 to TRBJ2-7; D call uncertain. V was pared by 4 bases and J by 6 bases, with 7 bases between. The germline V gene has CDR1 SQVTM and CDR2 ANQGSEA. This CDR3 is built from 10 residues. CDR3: CSVVNREQYF. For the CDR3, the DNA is TGCAGCGTTGTTAACCGCGAGCAGTACTTC.

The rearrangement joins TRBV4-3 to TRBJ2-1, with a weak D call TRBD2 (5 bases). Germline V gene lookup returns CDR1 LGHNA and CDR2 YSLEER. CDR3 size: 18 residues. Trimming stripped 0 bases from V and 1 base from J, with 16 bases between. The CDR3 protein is CASSQESTRAASYNEQFF. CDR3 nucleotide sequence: TGCGCCAGCAGCCAAGAGAGTACGCGGGCAGCTTCCTACAATGAGCAGTTCTTC.

The CDR3: CASSDTDIQPQHF. The CDR3 coding sequence is TGTGCCAGCAGTGACACAGATATTCAGCCCCAGCATTTT. V gene TRBV6-1 combines with J gene TRBJ1-5; D is unresolved. Germline loops: CDR1 MNHNS, CDR2 SASEGT. The CDR3 is 13 residues long. V lost 3 bases and J 6 bases, leaving 9 bases between the germline ends.

CDR3 nucleotide sequence: TGTGCCAGCAGCCTCGGACACGGGGAGACCCAGTACTTC. Encoded protein: CASSLGHGETQYF. This chain uses TRBV5-6 with TRBJ2-5, with D tentatively TRBD1 (5 bases). Germline CDR1 is SGHDT and CDR2 is YYEEEE. The V and J ends lost 4 bases and 5 bases respectively, with 12 bases between them. There are 13 residues in the CDR3. The full variable domain, in which reference TRBV5-6 and TRBJ2-5 provide the parts outside the CDR3, is DAGVTQSPTHLIKTRGQQVTLRCSPKSGHDTVSWYQQALGQGPQFIFQYYEEEERQRGNFPDRFSGHQFPNYSSELNVNALLLGDSALYLCASSLGHGETQYFGPGTRLLVL.